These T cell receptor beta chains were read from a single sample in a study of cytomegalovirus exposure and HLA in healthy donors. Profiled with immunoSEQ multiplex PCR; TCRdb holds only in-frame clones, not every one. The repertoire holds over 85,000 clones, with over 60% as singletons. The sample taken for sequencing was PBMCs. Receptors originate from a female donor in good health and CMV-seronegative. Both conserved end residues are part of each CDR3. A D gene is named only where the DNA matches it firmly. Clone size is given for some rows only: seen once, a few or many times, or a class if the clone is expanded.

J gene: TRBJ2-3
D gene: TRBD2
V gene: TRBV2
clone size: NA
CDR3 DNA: TGTGCCAGCATCAACCCTAGCGGGAAGTACACAGATACGCAGTATTTT
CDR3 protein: CASINPSGKYTDTQYF

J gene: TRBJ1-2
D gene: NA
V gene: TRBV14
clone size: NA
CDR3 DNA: TGTGCCAGCAGCCAAGTTAGGGATACGGGAGGCTACACCTTC
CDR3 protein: CASSQVRDTGGYTF

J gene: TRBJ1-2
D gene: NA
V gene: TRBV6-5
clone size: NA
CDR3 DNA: TGTGCCAGCAGTTACGAGACACCCAACTATGGCTACACCTTC
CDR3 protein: CASSYETPNYGYTF

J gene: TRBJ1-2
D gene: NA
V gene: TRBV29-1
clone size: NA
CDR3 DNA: TGCAGCGTTGATGGCAGGGGCTATGGCTACACCTTC
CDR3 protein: CSVDGRGYGYTF

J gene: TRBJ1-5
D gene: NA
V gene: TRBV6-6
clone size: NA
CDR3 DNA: TGTGCCAGCATTCCGGATCCAAGGGGTCAGCCCCAGCATTTT
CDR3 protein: CASIPDPRGQPQHF

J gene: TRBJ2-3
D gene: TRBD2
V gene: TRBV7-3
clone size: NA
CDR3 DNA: TGTGCCAGCAGCTCGGGGACTAGCGGGGGCCGCACCCCCCCGTATTTT
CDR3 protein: CASSSGTSGGRTPPYF

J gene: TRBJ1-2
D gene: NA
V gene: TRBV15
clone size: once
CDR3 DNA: TGTGCCACCAGCAGAGCAAGAAGTTATGGGGCTACTTATGGCTACACCTTC
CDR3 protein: CATSRARSYGATYGYTF

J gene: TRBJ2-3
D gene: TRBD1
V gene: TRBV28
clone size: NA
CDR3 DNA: TGTGCCAGCAGTTCTCAAGGACAGGGCGCCACAGATACGCAGTATTTT
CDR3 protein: CASSSQGQGATDTQYF

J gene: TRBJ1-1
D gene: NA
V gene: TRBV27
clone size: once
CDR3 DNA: TGTGCCAGCAGTTTTGCAGGTATGAACACTGAAGCTTTCTTT
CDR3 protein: CASSFAGMNTEAFF

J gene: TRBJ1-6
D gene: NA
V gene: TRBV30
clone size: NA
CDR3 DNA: TGTGCCTGGAGTGCCCCGTCGGGAAGCTCCTATAATTCACCCCTCCACTTT
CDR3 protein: CAWSAPSGSSYNSPLHF

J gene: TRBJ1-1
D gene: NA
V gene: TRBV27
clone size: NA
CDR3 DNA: TGTGCCAGCAGTTCCCCTCGGAGGGATGGGAACACTGAAGCTTTCTTT
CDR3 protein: CASSSPRRDGNTEAFF

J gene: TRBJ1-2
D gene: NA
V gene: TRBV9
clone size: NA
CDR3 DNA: TGTGCCAGCAGCGTAGCCGACAGGTTGGGATATGGCTACACCTTC
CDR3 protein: CASSVADRLGYGYTF

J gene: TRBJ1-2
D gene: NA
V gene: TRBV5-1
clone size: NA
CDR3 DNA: TGCGCCAGCAGCGTACTCGGGTCCTCGGGGGACTATGGCTACACCTTC
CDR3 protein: CASSVLGSSGDYGYTF

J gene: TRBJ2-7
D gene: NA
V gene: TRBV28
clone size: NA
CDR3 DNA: TGTGCCAGCGAGATCTCCGGGAGCTCCTACGAGCAGTACTTC
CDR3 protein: CASEISGSSYEQYF

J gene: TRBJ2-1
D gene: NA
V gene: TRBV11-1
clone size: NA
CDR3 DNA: TGTGCCAGCAGCTTAGGCGGGGCTAGCTCCTACAATGAGCAGTTCTTC
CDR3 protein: CASSLGGASSYNEQFF

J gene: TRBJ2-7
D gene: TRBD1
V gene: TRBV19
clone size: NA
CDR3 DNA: TGTGCCAGTAGTAACCTTCCGGGACAGGGGTCCCACGAGCAGTACTTC
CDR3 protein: CASSNLPGQGSHEQYF

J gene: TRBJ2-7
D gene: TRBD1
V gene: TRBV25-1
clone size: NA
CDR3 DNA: TGTGCCAGCAGTGAATCCTGGACAGGGGCGAGGGAGCAGTACTTC
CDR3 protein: CASSESWTGAREQYF

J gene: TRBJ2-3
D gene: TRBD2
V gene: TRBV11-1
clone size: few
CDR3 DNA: TGTGCCAGCAGCCTTCTAGCGGGAACCAAGGGCCATACGCAGTATTTT
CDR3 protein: CASSLLAGTKGHTQYF

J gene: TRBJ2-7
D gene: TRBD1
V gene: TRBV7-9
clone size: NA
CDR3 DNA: TGTGCCAGCAGCTTACTCATGCCGGGACAGGGGGTTATACGGTACTTC
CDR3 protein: CASSLLMPGQGVIRYF

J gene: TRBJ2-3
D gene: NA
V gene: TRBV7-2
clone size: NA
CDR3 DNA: TGTGCCAGCAGCTTTTTAGTCTTGGCTGGGAGCTGGCAGTATTTT
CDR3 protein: CASSFLVLAGSWQYF

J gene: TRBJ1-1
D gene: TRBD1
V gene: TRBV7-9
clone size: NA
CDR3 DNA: TGTGCCAGCAGCTTAGGACAGGGGGAAACTGAAGCTTTCTTT
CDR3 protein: CASSLGQGETEAFF

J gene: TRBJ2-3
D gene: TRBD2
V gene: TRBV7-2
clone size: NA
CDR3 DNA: TGTGCCAGCAGCTTGGGGCGGGGGGGCGGTACAGATACGCAGTATTTT
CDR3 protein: CASSLGRGGGTDTQYF

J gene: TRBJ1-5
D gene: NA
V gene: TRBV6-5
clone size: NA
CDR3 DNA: TGTGCCAGCAGTTTACCAGGGTACAATCAGCCCCAGCATTTT
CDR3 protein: CASSLPGYNQPQHF

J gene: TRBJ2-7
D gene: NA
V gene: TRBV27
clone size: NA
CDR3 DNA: TGTGCCAGCAGTTCCCTCGTTAGCGGCCCCTACGAGCAGTACTTC
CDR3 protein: CASSSLVSGPYEQYF

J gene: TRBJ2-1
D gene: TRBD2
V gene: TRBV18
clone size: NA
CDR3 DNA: TGTGCCAGCTTTAAATCCGGGACTAGCGGTTACAATGAGCAGTTCTTC
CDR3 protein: CASFKSGTSGYNEQFF

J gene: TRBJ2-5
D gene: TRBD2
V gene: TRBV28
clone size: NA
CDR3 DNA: TGTGCCAGCAGTTCCGCGGGACTAGCGGGAGGAGAGACCCAGTACTTC
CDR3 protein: CASSSAGLAGGETQYF

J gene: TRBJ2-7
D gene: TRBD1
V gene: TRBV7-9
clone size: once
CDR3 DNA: TGTGCCACTCGAGGACAGGTCGGTACGTCCGAGCAGTACTTC
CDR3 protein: CATRGQVGTSEQYF

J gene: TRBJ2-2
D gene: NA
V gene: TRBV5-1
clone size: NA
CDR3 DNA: TGCGCCAGCAGCTTTGGGTCACGACTTAACACCGGGGAGCTGTTTTTT
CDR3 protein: CASSFGSRLNTGELFF

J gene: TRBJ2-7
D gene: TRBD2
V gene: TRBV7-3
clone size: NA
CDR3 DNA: TGTGCCAGCAGCTTAAGCACTAGCGGGAGAGGTTACGAGCAGTACTTC
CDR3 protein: CASSLSTSGRGYEQYF

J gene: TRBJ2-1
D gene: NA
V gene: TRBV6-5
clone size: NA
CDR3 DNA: TGTGCCAGCAGATCTACAGGGAATGAGCAGTTCTTC
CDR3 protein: CASRSTGNEQFF

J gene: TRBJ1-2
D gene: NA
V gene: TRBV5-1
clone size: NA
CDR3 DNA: TGCGCCAGCAGCTTGGAAGCTTATGGCTACACCTTC
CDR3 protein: CASSLEAYGYTF

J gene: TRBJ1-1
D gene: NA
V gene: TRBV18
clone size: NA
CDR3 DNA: TGTGCCAGCTCACCACTTTGGGGGGGCACTGAAGCTTTCTTT
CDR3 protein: CASSPLWGGTEAFF

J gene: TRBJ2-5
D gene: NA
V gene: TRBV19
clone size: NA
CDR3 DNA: TGTGCCAGTAGTGATCGGGAGACCCAGTACTTC
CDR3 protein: CASSDRETQYF

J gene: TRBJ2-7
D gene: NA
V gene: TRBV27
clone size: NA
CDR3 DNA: TGTGCCAGCAGTTTCAAGCTCCCTAGCTCCTACGAGCAGTACTTC
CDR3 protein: CASSFKLPSSYEQYF

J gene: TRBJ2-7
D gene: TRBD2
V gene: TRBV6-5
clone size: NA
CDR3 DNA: TGTGCCAGCAGGCCCGGGACTAGCTTCCTCTACGAGCAGTACTTC
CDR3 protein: CASRPGTSFLYEQYF

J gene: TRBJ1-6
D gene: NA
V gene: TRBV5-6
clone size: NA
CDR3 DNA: TGTGCCAGCAGGGAGGAAGGGTATAATTCACCCCTCCACTTT
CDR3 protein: CASREEGYNSPLHF

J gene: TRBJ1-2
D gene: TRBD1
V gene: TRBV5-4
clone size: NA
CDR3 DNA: TGTGCCAGCAGCTTGCCCGGGACAGGGGATGGCTACACCTTC
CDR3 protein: CASSLPGTGDGYTF

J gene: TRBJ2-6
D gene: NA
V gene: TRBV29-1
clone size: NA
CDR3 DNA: TGCAGCGTTGAGGGGCAAAGCTCTGGGGCCAACGTCCTGACTTTC
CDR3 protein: CSVEGQSSGANVLTF

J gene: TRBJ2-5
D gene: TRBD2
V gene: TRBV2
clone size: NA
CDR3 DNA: TGTGCCAGCAGCGGTAGCGGGGGGGCCCTAGAGACCCAGTACTTC
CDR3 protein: CASSGSGGALETQYF

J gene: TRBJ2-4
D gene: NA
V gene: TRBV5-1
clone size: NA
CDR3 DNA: TGCGCCAGCAGCTTGAGTCTGGGCAGGGAAGATAAGTACTTC
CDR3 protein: CASSLSLGREDKYF

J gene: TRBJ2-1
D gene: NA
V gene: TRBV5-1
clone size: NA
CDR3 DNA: TGCGCCAGCAGCTTGGGGTATAGCTCCTACAATGAGCAGTTCTTC
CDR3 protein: CASSLGYSSYNEQFF